The 4 T cell receptor beta chains given below trace back to one sample, sequenced in a study of OX40 agonist ivuxolimab in advanced cancers. Clones were sequenced by immunoSEQ multiplex PCR, and TCRdb holds only the in-frame ones, with some missing. The table lists tens of thousands of clones, just under 90% of them singletons. The sequencing used CD4+ or CD8+ T cells sorted from blood, collected in a trial of the OX40 agonist ivuxolimab. The receptors shown here come from an adult with an advanced solid tumor such as melanoma, head and neck, liver or kidney cancer.

This chain joins TRBV28 and TRBJ2-5; D assignment may be TRBD1 or TRBD2 (6 bases each). The tail of the sequence fits TRBJ2-7 better, so the J call may be wrong. CDR1 MDHEN and CDR2 SYDVKM come from the germline V gene. The CDR3 consists of 16 residues. Here the CDR3 reads CASSLRPGASTYEQYF. In nucleotides, the CDR3 is TGTGCCAGCAGTTTACGCCCGGGGGCTTCAACCTACGAGCAGTACTTC.

This clone turned up a few times. This chain joins TRBV6-5 and TRBJ1-2; TRBD1 might be the D (5 bases). Germline-derived CDR1 and CDR2 are MNHEY and SVGAGI. There are 14 residues in the CDR3. V shed 2 bases and J shed 5 bases, with 12 bases lying between them. The CDR3 nucleotides read TGTGCCAGCAGTTACGCGGGGACGCCTTATGGCTACACCTTC. Amino acid sequence: CASSYAGTPYGYTF.

The chain couples TRBV5-1 to TRBJ2-1; TRBD2 matches 7 bases. V dropped 5 bases and J dropped 5; count of bases not matched to a gene: 4. This CDR3 has 13 residues. The germline V gene encodes CDR1 SGHRS and CDR2 YFSETQ. This CDR3 reads CASSRTSHNEQFF. The CDR3 bases are TGCGCCAGCAGTCGGACTAGTCACAATGAGCAGTTCTTC.

The chain recombines TRBV19 with TRBJ2-7; D gene uncertain. V lost 3 bases, J lost 3 bases, and 9 bases lay in between. CDR1 is LNHDA and CDR2 is SQIVND in the germline V gene (reference sequence). The CDR3 sequence is 13 residues long. CDR3: CASSINAGYEQYF. CDR3 DNA sequence: TGTGCCAGTAGTATTAATGCAGGCTACGAGCAGTACTTC.